These 4 T cell receptor beta chains were all obtained from the same sample, sequenced in a study of T cells in Graves' hyperthyroidism and ophthalmopathy. The CDR3 regions of TCR beta were amplified from RNA transcripts. First-round RT-PCR with HTBI primers amplified the TCR CDR3 region. TCRdb re-called the multiplex PCR reads through MiXCR, storing one row per CDR3 protein. The repertoire consists of 550,000 to 700,000 distinct CDR3 sequences, with 40% to 55% occurring once and the leading ten covering around a fifth. The sequenced material came from peripheral blood or thyroid tissue (not recorded which). These receptors originate from an adult woman with Graves' disease, either hyperthyroidism or ophthalmopathy (not recorded which).

The gene calls are TRBV6-2 or TRBV6-3 and TRBJ2-7; no definite D call. Trimming pared 8 bases from V and 8 bases from J, leaving 19 bases between. From germline, CDR1 is MNHEY and CDR2 SVGEGT. This CDR3 is built from 13 residues. The chain's CDR3 is CASDTPNQPQQYF. The CDR3 DNA reads as TGTGCCAGCGACACACCGAATCAGCCCCAGCAGTACTTC.

This clonotype was recorded at least ten times. The rearrangement uses TRBV5-1 and TRBJ1-2; TRBD1 matches at 8 bases. The length of the CDR3 is 15 residues. The germline V gene has CDR1 SGHRS and CDR2 YFSETQ. V lost 4 bases to trimming and J lost 5 bases; unmatched junction nucleotides: 10. The CDR3 reads CASSERGTGSYGYTF. The CDR3 DNA reads TGCGCCAGCAGCGAAAGAGGGACAGGATCTTATGGCTACACCTTC.

The chain couples TRBV20-1 to TRBJ2-5, with D uncertain. The V end was cut by 0 bases, the J end by 7 bases, with 18 bases between. Germline-derived CDR1 and CDR2 are DFQATT and SNEGSKA (reference sequence). The CDR3 has 15 residues. The CDR3 protein is CSARDLAVVGGTQYF. The CDR3 bases are TGCAGTGCTAGAGATCTGGCGGTGGTGGGCGGGACCCAGTACTTC.

J is TRBJ2-5 and V is TRBV11-2, with D possibly being TRBD1 (5 bases). CDR1 and CDR2 (germline): SGHAT, FQNNGV. V lost 0 bases and J 4 bases, leaving 6 bases between the germline ends. CDR3 length: 13 residues. CDR3 nucleotide sequence: TGTGCCAGCAGCTTAGAACAGGCAGAGACCCAGTACTTC. Translated, it gives CASSLEQAETQYF.